A selection of T cell receptor beta chains follows, all from one sample in a study of T cells in Graves' hyperthyroidism and ophthalmopathy. TCRdb fed the multiplex PCR reads into MiXCR, producing one record per CDR3 protein. The sample yields a few hundred thousand distinct CDR3 sequences, 18% seen once. Material for sequencing was blood. These receptor sequences come from a man in his forties with Graves' hyperthyroidism. Each CDR3 is given without its conserved first and last residue. The order of the fields is V gene, CDR3 protein.

>TRBV20-1
SVQAEPGQVYEQY
>TRBV10-3
AISESSRGASSYNEQF
>TRBV12-3/TRBV12-4
ASSLARDYGEQF
>TRBV10-2
ASKRVNEQF
>TRBV24-1
ATSDPGSRGTGELF
>TRBV6-2/TRBV6-3
ASSQQGGGTEAF
>TRBV4-1
ASSTGPQDVMNTGELF
>TRBV5-1
ASITPSDRGREQY
>TRBV28
ASRLGGTEAF
>TRBV6-2/TRBV6-3
ASSYLASGSYEQY
>TRBV7-9
ASSLAGTGLTYEQY
>TRBV7-2
ASSREGTNNYEQY
>TRBV5-1
ASSLLTGGNTGELF
>TRBV4-3
ASSRDRVSDTQY
>TRBV10-3
AISESGGTQY
>TRBV11-2
ASSPSGLWGTEAF
>TRBV7-3
ASARLAGRSYNEQF
>TRBV11-2
ASSPPGTSGGARETQY
>TRBV6-1
ASSEPNEQF
>TRBV10-1
ASYGQTNYGYT
>TRBV7-9
ASWAWATEAF
>TRBV28
ASSPTLAGGYEQY
>TRBV6-2/TRBV6-3
ASSYGTSYNEQF
>TRBV6-2/TRBV6-3
ASTMEAGGGTQY
>TRBV11-2
ASSQNIRFTGELF
>TRBV4-2
ASSTNGEGQETQY
>TRBV29-1
SVKGDSYNSPLH
>TRBV7-9
ASSASGRVRNEQF
>TRBV6-1
ASSIAETVDTEAF
>TRBV3-2
ASSPPLTGKPSTDTQY
>TRBV2
ASSRTVYTQY
>TRBV5-5
ASSLGTAGDEQY
>TRBV6-1
ASSYASFYEQY
>TRBV28
ASSGAGLTTEAF
>TRBV19
ASNTALGPQH
>TRBV29-1
SVGGLAVVDTQY